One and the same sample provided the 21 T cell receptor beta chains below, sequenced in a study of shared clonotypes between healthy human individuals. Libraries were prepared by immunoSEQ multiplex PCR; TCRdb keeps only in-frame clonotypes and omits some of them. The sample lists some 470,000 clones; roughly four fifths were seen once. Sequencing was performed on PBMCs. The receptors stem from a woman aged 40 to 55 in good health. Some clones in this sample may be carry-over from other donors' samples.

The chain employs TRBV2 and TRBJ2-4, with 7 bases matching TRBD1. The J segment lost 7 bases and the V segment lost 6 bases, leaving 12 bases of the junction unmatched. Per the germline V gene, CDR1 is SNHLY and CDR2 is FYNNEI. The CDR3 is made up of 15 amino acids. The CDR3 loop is CASSAQQGKGNIQYF. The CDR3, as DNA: TGTGCCAGCAGCGCTCAACAGGGGAAGGGTAACATTCAGTACTTC.

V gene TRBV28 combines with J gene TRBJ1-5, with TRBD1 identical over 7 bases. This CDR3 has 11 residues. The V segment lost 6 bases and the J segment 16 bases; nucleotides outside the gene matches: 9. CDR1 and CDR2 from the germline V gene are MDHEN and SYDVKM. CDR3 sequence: CASRKDRVYHF. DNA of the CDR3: TGTGCCAGCAGAAAAGACAGGGTGTATCATTTT.

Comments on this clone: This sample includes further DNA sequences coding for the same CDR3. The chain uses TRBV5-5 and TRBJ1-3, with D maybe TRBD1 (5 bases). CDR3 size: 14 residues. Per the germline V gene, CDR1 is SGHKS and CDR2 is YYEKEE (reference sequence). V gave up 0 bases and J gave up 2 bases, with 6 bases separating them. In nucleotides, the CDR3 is TGTGCCAGCAGCTTGGCGGGGGCTGGAAACACCATATATTTT. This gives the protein CASSLAGAGNTIYF.

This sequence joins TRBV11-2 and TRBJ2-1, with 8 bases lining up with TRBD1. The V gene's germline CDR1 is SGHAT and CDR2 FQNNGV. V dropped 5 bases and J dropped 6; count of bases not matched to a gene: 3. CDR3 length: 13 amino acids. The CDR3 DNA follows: TGTGCCAGCAGCCAGACAGGGGCCAATGAGCAGTTCTTC. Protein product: CASSQTGANEQFF.

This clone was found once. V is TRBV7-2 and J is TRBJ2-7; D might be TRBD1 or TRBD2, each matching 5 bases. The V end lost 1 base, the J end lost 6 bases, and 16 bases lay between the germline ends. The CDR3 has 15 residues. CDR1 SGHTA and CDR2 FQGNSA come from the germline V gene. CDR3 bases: TGTGCCAGCAGCTTAGAGGGTGTTGGGGGTTTCGAGCAGTACTTC. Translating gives CASSLEGVGGFEQYF.

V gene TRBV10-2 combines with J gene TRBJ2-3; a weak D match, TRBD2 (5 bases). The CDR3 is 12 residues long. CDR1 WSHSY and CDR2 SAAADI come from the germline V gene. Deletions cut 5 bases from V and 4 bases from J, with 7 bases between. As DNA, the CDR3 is TGCGCCAGCAGTACGAGGGCAGATACGCAGTATTTT. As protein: CASSTRADTQYF.

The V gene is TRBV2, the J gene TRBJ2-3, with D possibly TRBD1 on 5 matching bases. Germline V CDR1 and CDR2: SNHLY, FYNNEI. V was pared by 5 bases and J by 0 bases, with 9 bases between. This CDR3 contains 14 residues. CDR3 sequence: CASSRQTSTDTQYF. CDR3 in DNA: TGTGCCAGCAGTAGACAGACTAGCACAGATACGCAGTATTTT. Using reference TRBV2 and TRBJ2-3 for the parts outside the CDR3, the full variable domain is EPEVTQTPSHQVTQMGQEVILRCVPISNHLYFYWYRQILGQKVEFLVSFYNNEISEKSEIFDDQFSVERPDGSNFTLKIRSTKLEDSAMYFCASSRQTSTDTQYFGPGTRLTVL.

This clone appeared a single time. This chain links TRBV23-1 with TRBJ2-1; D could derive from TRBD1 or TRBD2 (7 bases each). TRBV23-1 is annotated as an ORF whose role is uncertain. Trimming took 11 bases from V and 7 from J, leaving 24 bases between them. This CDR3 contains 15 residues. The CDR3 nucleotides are TGCGCCTCCCAGGGGGAGGGACGTACGGTTAATGAGCAGTTCTTC. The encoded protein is CASQGEGRTVNEQFF.

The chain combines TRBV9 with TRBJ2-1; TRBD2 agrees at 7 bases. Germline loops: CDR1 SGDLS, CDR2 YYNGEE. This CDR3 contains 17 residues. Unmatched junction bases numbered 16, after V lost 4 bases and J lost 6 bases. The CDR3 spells CASSTPSSGPKGNEQFF. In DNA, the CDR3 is TGTGCCAGCAGCACCCCCTCTAGCGGCCCGAAGGGCAATGAGCAGTTCTTC.

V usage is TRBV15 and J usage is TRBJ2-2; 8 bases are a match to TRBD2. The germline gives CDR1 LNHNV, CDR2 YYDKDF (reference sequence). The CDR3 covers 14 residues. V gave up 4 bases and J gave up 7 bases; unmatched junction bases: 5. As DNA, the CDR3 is TGTGCCACCAGCATGGGACTAGATGGCGGGGAGCTGTTTTTT. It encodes CATSMGLDGGELFF.

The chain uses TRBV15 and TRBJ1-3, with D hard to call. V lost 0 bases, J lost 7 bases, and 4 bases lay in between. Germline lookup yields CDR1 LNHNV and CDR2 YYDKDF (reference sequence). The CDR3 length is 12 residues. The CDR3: CATSRDQNTIYF. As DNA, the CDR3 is TGTGCCACCAGCAGAGATCAGAACACCATATATTTT.

The chain's CDR3 is CASSEAFGADTQYF. The CDR3 coding sequence is TGTGCCAGCAGTGAAGCGTTTGGGGCGGATACGCAGTATTTT. This chain links TRBV2 with TRBJ2-3, with D perhaps TRBD1 (5 bases). V was pared by 0 bases and J by 6 bases, with 10 bases between. Per the germline V gene, CDR1 is SNHLY and CDR2 is FYNNEI. CDR3 length: 14 residues.

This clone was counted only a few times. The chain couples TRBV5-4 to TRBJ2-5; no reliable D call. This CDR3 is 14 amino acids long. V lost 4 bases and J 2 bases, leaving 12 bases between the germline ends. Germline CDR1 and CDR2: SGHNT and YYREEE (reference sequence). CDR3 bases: TGTGCCAGCAGCCTGTACGGAGAACAAGAGACCCAGTACTTC. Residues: CASSLYGEQETQYF.

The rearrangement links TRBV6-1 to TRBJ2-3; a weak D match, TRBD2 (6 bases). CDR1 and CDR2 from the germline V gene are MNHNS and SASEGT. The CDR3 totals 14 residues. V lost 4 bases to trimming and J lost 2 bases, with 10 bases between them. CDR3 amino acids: CASSAGGLTDTQYF. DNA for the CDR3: TGTGCCAGCAGTGCCGGGGGTCTCACAGATACGCAGTATTTT.

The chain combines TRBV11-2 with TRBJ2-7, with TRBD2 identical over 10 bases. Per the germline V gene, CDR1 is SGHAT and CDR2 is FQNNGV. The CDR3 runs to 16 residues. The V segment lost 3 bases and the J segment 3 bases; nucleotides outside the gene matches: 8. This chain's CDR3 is CASSLVAGGQSYEQYF. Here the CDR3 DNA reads TGTGCCAGCAGCTTGGTAGCGGGAGGCCAGAGCTACGAGCAGTACTTC. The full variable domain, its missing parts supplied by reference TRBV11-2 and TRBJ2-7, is EAGVAQSPRYKIIEKRQSVAFWCNPISGHATLYWYQQILGQGPKLLIQFQNNGVVDDSQLPKDRFSAERLKGVDSTLKIQPAKLEDSAVYLCASSLVAGGQSYEQYFGPGTRLTVT.

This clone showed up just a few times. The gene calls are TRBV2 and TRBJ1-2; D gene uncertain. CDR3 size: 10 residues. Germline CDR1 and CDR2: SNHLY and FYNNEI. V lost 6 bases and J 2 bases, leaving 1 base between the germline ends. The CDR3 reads CASRNYGYTF. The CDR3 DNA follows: TGTGCCAGCAGGAACTATGGCTACACCTTC. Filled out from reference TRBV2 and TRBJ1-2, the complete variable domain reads EPEVTQTPSHQVTQMGQEVILRCVPISNHLYFYWYRQILGQKVEFLVSFYNNEISEKSEIFDDQFSVERPDGSNFTLKIRSTKLEDSAMYFCASRNYGYTFGSGTRLTVV.

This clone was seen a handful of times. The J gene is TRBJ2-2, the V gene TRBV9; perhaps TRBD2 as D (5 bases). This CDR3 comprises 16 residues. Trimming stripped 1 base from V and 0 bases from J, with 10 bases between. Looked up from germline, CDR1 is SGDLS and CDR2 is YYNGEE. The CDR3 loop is CASSVTAAANTGELFF. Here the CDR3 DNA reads TGTGCCAGCAGCGTAACAGCGGCAGCGAACACCGGGGAGCTGTTTTTT.

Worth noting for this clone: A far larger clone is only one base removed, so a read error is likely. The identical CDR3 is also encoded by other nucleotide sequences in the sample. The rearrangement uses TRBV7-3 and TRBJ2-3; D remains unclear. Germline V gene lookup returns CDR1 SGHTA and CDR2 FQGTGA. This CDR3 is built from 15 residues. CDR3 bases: TGCGCCAGCAGCCCCGGTACCTCCCGGGCAGATACGCAGTATTTT. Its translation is CASSPGTSRADTQYF.

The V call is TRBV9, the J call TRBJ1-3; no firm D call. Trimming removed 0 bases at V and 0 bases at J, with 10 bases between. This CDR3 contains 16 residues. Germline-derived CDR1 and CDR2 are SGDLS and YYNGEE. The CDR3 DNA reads TGTGCCAGCAGCGTAGACTCTTTGAGCTCTGGAAACACCATATATTTT. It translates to CASSVDSLSSGNTIYF.

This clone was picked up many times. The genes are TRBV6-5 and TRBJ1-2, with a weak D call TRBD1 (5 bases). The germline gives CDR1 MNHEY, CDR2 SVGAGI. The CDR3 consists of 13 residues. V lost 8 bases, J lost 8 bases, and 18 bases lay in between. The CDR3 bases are TGTGCCAGCCAAAGGGGTTCTACGGACGGCTACACCTTC. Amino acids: CASQRGSTDGYTF.

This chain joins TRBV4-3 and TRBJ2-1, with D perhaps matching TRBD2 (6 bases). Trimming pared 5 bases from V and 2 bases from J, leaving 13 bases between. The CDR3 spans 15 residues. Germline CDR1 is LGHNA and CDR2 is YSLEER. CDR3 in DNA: TGCGCCAGCAGCTTCCGGGACTTCCCCTACAATGAGCAGTTCTTC. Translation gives CASSFRDFPYNEQFF.